This paragraph reports one T cell receptor (beta chain). These data are taken from a study of T cell changes during pregnancy in multiple sclerosis. Libraries were prepared by immunoSEQ multiplex PCR; TCRdb keeps only in-frame clonotypes and omits some of them. Seen here are some 41,000 clones, roughly 93% observed once, and the top ten hold 6.5% to 9.5%. Trimming stripped 3 bases from V and 8 bases from J, with 13 bases between. CDR3 size: 14 residues. Germline V lookup: CDR1 LGHNA, CDR2 YSLEER. V usage is TRBV4-3 and J usage is TRBJ2-2; D is possibly TRBD1 (6 bases). This material consisted of CD8+ T cells from peripheral blood mononuclear cells, taken in the third trimester of pregnancy. This sequence was found in a female donor with multiple sclerosis, enrolled in a pregnancy study. In DNA, the CDR3 is TGCGCCAGCAGCCAGCGGTGGGGGCTTGGGGAGCTGTTTTTT. Amino acids: CASSQRWGLGELFF.